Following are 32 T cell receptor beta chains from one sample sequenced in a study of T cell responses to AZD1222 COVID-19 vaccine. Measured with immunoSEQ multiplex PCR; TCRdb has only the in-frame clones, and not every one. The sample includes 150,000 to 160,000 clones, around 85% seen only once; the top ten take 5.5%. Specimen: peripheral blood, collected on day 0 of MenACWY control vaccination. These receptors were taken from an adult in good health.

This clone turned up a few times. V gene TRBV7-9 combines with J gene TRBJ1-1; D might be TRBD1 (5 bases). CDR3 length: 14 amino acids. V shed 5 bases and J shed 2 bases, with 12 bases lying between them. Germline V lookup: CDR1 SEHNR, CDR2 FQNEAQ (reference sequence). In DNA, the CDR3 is TGTGCCAGCAGCCGTCATACAGGTAACACTGAAGCTTTCTTT. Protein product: CASSRHTGNTEAFF.

The CDR3, as DNA: TGTGCCAGCAGCCCCCTCACGGGGAACACTGAAGCTTTCTTT. Its translation: CASSPLTGNTEAFF. This chain uses TRBV13 with TRBJ1-1; D ambiguous. The CDR3 is 14 residues long. V lost 5 bases to trimming and J lost 1 base, with 11 bases between them. Germline V gene sequence: CDR1 PRHDT, CDR2 FYEKMQ (reference sequence).

CDR3 bases: TGTGCCAGCAGCGTGATGACTAGCGGTACCTACGAGCAGTACGTC. Translating it yields CASSVMTSGTYEQYV. The rearrangement joins TRBV11-1 to TRBJ2-7, with 9 bases aligning to TRBD2. The germline V gene encodes CDR1 SGHAT and CDR2 FQDESV (reference sequence). This CDR3 has 15 amino acids. With 5 bases clipped from V and 2 bases from J, the junction kept 7 bases outside the gene matches.

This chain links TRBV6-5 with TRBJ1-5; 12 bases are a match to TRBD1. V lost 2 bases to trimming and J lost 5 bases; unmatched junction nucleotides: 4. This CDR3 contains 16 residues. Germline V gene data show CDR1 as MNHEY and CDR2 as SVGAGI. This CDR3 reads CASSYQGTGGDQPQHF. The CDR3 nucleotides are TGTGCCAGCAGTTACCAAGGGACAGGGGGCGATCAGCCCCAGCATTTT.

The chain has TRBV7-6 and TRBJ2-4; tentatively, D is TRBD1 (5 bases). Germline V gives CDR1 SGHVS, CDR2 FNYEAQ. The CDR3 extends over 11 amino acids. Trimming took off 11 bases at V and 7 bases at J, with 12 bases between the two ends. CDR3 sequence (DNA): TGTGCCCCCTACCCAGGGAACATTCAGTACTTC. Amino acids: CAPYPGNIQYF.

The CDR3 nucleotides read TGTGCCAGCAGCTTAGTTAGGGGACAGGGGGCTGACTATGGCTACACCTTC. This encodes CASSLVRGQGADYGYTF. The chain employs TRBV7-2 and TRBJ1-2, with 12 bases aligning to TRBD1. J lost 3 bases, V lost 1 base, and 6 bases had no gene match. Germline V gene sequence: CDR1 SGHTA, CDR2 FQGNSA. This CDR3 spans 17 amino acids.

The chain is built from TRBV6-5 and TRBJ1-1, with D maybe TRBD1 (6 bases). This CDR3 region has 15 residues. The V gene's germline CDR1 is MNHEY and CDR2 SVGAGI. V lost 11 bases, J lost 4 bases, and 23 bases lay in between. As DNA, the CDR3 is TGTGCCGTGACAGGTCGCGCGGGAGGGATCACTGAAGCTTTCTTT. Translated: CAVTGRAGGITEAFF.

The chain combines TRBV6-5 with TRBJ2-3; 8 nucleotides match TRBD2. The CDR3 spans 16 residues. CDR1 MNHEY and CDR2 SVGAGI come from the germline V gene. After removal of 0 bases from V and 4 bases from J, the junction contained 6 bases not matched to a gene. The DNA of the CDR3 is TGTGCCAGCAGTTACTCGCCGGGACTAGGCTCAGATACGCAGTATTTT. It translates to CASSYSPGLGSDTQYF.

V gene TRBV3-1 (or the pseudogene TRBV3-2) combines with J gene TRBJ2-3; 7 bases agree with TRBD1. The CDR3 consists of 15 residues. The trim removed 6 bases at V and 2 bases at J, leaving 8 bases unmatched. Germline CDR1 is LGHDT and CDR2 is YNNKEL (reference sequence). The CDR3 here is CASRTTRGITDTQYF. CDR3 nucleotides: TGTGCCAGCAGAACTACCAGGGGGATCACAGATACGCAGTATTTT.

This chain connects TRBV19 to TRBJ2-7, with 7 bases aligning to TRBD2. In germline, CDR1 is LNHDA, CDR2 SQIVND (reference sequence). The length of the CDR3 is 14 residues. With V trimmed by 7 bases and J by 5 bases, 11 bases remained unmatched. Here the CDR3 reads CASKGRGRFDEQYF. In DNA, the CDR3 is TGTGCCAGTAAGGGGAGGGGTAGGTTCGACGAGCAGTACTTC.

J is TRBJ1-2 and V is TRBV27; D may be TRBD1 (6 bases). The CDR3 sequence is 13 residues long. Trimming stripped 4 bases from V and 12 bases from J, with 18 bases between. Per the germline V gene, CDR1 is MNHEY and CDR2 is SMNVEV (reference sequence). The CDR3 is CASSSPPPGVNTF. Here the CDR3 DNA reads TGTGCCAGCAGTTCCCCTCCCCCAGGGGTGAACACCTTC.

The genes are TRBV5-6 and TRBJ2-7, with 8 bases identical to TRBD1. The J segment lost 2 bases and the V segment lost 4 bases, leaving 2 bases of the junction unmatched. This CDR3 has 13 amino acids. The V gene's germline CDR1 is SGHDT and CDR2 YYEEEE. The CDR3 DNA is TGTGCCAGCAGCACAGGGGGACCCTACGAGCAGTACTTC. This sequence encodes CASSTGGPYEQYF. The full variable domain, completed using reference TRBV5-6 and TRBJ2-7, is DAGVTQSPTHLIKTRGQQVTLRCSPKSGHDTVSWYQQALGQGPQFIFQYYEEEERQRGNFPDRFSGHQFPNYSSELNVNALLLGDSALYLCASSTGGPYEQYFGPGTRLTVT.

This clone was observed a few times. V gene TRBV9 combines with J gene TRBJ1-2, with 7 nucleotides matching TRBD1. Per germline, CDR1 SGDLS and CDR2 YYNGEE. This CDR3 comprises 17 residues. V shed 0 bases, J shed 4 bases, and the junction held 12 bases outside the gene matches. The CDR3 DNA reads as TGTGCCAGCAGCGTAGAGCCGGGGAGGGGGCTAGTCTATGGCTACACCTTC. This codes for CASSVEPGRGLVYGYTF.

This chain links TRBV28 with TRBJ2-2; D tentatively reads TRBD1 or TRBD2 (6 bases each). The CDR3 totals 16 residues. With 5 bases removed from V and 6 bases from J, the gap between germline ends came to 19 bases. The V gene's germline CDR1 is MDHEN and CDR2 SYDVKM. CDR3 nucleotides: TGTGCCAGCAGTCCCTTTGGGGGGCGATGGGCCGGGGAGCTGTTTTTT. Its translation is CASSPFGGRWAGELFF. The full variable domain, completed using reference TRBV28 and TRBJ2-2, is DVKVTQSSRYLVKRTGEKVFLECVQDMDHENMFWYRQDPGLGLRLIYFSYDVKMKEKGDIPEGYSVSREKKERFSLILESASTNQTSMYLCASSPFGGRWAGELFFGEGSRLTVL.

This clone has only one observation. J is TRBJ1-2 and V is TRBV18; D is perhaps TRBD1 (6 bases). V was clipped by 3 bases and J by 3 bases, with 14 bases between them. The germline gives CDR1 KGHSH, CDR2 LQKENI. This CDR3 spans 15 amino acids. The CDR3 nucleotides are TGTGCCAGCTCACCGCCGAACACAGGGTACTATGGCTACACCTTC. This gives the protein CASSPPNTGYYGYTF.

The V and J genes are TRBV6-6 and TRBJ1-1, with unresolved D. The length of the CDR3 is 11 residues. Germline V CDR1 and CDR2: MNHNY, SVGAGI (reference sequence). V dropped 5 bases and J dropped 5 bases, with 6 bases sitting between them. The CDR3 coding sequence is TGTGCCAGCAGTCAGCGGACTGAAGCTTTCTTT. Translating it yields CASSQRTEAFF.

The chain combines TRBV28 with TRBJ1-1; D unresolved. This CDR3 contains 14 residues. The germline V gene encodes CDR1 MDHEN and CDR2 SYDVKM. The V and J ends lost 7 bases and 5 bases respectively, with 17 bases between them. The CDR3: CASTLSPGGTEAFF. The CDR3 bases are TGTGCCAGCACCCTTAGCCCGGGTGGGACTGAAGCTTTCTTT. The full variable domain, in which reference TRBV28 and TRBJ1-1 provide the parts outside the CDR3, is DVKVTQSSRYLVKRTGEKVFLECVQDMDHENMFWYRQDPGLGLRLIYFSYDVKMKEKGDIPEGYSVSREKKERFSLILESASTNQTSMYLCASTLSPGGTEAFFGQGTRLTVV.

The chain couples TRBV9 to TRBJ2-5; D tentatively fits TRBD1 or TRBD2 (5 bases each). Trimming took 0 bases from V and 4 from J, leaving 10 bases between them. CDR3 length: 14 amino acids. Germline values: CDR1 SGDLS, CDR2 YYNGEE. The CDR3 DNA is TGTGCCAGCAGCGTAGCTACTAGGGGAGAGACCCAGTACTTC. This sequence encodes CASSVATRGETQYF. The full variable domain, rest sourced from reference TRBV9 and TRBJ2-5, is DSGVTQTPKHLITATGQRVTLRCSPRSGDLSVYWYQQSLDQGLQFLIQYYNGEERAKGNILERFSAQQFPDLHSELNLSSLELGDSALYFCASSVATRGETQYFGPGTRLLVL.

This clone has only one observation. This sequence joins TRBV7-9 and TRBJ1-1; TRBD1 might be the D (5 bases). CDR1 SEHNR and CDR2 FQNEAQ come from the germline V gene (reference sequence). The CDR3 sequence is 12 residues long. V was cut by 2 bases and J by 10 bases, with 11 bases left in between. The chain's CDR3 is CASSLQGAGAFF. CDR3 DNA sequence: TGTGCCAGCAGCTTACAGGGCGCGGGAGCTTTCTTT.

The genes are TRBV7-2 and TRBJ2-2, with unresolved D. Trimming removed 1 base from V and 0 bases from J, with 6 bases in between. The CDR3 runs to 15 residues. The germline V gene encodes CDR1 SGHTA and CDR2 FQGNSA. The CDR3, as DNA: TGTGCCAGCAGCTTAGACACCTCGAACACCGGGGAGCTGTTTTTT. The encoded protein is CASSLDTSNTGELFF.

CDR3 sequence (DNA): TGTGCCAGCAGTCTGAGGGCTAGCGGCTCCTACGAGCAGTACTTC. It translates to CASSLRASGSYEQYF. This rearrangement joins TRBV5-5 to TRBJ2-7; TRBD2 aligns across 7 bases. The V and J ends lost 5 bases and 0 bases, in that order; junction bases with no gene match: 8. Germline V gene lookup returns CDR1 SGHKS and CDR2 YYEKEE (reference sequence). There are 15 residues in the CDR3.

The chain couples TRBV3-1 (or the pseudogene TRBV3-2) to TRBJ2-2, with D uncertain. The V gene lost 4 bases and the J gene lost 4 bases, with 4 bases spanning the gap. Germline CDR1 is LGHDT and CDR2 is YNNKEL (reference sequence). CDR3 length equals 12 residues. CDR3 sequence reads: CASSPTTGELFF. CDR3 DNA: TGTGCCAGCAGCCCCACCACCGGGGAGCTGTTTTTT.

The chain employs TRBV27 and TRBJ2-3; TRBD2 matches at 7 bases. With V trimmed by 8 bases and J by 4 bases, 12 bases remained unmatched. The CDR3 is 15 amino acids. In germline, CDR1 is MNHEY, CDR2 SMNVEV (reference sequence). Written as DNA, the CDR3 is TGTGCCAGCTGGGGACTATTCACCAGGCCAGATACGCAGTATTTT. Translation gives CASWGLFTRPDTQYF.

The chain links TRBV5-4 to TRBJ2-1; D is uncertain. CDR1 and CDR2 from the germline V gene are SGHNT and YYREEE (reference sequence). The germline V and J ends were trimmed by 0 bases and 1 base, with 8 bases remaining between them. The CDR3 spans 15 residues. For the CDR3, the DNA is TGTGCCAGCAGCTTGGGGCTTCAATCCTACAATGAGCAGTTCTTC. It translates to CASSLGLQSYNEQFF.

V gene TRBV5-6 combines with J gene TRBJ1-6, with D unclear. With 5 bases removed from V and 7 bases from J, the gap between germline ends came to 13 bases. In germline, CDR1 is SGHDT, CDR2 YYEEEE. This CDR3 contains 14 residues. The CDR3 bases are TGTGCCAGCAGGCTGCTGCGGGAAAATTCACCCCTCCACTTT. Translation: CASRLLRENSPLHF.

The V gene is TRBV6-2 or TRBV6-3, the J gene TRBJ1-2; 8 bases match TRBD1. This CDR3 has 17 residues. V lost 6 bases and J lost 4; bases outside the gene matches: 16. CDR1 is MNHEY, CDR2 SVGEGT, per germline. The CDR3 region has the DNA TGTGCCAGCAGCCCTACTCACGGACAGGGCCGACTCTATGGCTACACCTTC. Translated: CASSPTHGQGRLYGYTF.

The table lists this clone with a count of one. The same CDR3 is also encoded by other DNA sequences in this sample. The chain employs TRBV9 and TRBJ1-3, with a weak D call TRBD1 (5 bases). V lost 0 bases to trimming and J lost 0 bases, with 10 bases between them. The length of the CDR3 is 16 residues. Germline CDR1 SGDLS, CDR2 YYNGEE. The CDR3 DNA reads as TGTGCCAGCAGCGTAGTGGGACGAAGCTCTGGAAACACCATATATTTT. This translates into CASSVVGRSSGNTIYF.

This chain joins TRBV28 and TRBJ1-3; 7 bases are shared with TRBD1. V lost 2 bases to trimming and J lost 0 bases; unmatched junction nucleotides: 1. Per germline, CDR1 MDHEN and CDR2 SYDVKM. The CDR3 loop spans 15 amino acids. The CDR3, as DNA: TGTGCCAGCAGTTTAGGGGACAGCTCTGGAAACACCATATATTTT. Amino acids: CASSLGDSSGNTIYF.

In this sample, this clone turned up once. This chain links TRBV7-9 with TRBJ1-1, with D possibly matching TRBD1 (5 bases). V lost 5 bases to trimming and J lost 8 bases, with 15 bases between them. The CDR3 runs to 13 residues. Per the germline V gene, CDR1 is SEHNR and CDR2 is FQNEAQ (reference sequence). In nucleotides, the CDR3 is TGTGCCAGCAGCCACCCCCGACGGGGGGAAGCTTTCTTT. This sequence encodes CASSHPRRGEAFF. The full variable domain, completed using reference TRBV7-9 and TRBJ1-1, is DTGVSQNPRHKITKRGQNVTFRCDPISEHNRLYWYRQTLGQGPEFLTYFQNEAQLEKSRLLSDRFSAERPKGSFSTLEIQRTEQGDSAMYLCASSHPRRGEAFFGQGTRLTVV.

In DNA, the CDR3 is TGCAGTACGGGGGTCTATGGCTACACCTTC. This sequence encodes CSTGVYGYTF. The chain is built from TRBV20-1 and TRBJ1-2; D is possibly TRBD1 (5 bases). Trimming removed 8 bases from V and 4 bases from J, with 8 bases in between. The germline V gene has CDR1 DFQATT and CDR2 SNEGSKA (reference sequence). This CDR3 is built from 10 residues.

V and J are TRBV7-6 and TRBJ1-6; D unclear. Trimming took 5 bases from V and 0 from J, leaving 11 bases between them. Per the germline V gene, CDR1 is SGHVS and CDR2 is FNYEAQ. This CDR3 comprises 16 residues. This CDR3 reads CASSPQTFSYNSPLHF. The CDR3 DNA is TGTGCCAGCAGCCCCCAGACCTTCTCCTATAATTCACCCCTCCACTTT.

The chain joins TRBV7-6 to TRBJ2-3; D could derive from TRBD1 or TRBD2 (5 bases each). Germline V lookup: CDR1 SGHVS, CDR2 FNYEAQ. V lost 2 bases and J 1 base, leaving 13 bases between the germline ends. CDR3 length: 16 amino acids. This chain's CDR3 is CASSLLPTGRTDTQYF. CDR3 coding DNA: TGTGCCAGCAGCTTACTGCCCACGGGGCGCACAGATACGCAGTATTTT.